These 19 T cell receptor beta chains were all obtained from the same sample, sequenced in a study of shared clonotypes between healthy human individuals. Sequenced by immunoSEQ multiplex PCR; TCRdb stores in-frame clones only, minus some. The repertoire includes approximately 2,000,000 clones, around 93% of them detected once, and over 1.5% sits in the top ten. Terminally differentiated effector memory CD45RA+ cells were excluded by CCR7 positive selection of CD45RO-negative cells. Sequenced input: naive CD8+ T cells from PBMCs. The receptors derive from a man in his late teens or twenties in good health. Some clones in this sample may be carry-over from other donors' samples.

V usage is TRBV11-2 and J usage is TRBJ2-1; 14 nucleotides match TRBD2. J lost 7 bases, V lost 5 bases, and 4 bases had no gene match. Germline V gene lookup returns CDR1 SGHAT and CDR2 FQNNGV. CDR3 size: 15 residues. The CDR3 DNA is TGTGCCAGCAGCCGACTAGCGGGAGGGTGGAATGAGCAGTTCTTC. Translation gives CASSRLAGGWNEQFF.

Details on this clone: This CDR3 is also generated by other DNA sequences in the sample. V and J are TRBV27 and TRBJ2-1; D remains unclear. This CDR3 comprises 11 residues. Germline loops: CDR1 MNHEY, CDR2 SMNVEV (reference sequence). Trimming removed 3 bases at V and 8 bases at J, with 5 bases between. CDR3 nucleotides: TGTGCCAGCAGTTTCGGAGATGAGCAGTTCTTC. Amino acid sequence: CASSFGDEQFF.

The sample holds one count of this clone. The chain recombines TRBV14 with TRBJ2-2; TRBD1 matches at 8 bases. Trimming took 1 base from V and 4 from J; bases not matched to a gene: 2. This CDR3 contains 15 residues. Germline CDR1 is SGHDN and CDR2 is FVKESK. CDR3 bases: TGTGCCAGCAGCCAAGGGGACAGGAGCACCGGGGAGCTGTTTTTT. Translation: CASSQGDRSTGELFF.

The sample holds one count of this clone. The chain links TRBV10-3 to TRBJ2-1, with D uncertain. Trimming left V 4 bases short and J 8 bases short, with 6 bases between. This CDR3 is built from 11 residues. CDR1 is ENHRY and CDR2 is SYGVKD in the germline V gene. DNA of the CDR3: TGTGCCATCAGTGTAGGACATGAGCAGTTCTTC. The encoded protein is CAISVGHEQFF.

The chain has TRBV6-1 and TRBJ1-4; weak D call: TRBD1 (6 bases). Germline-derived CDR1 and CDR2 are MNHNS and SASEGT. Trimming left V 4 bases short and J 0 bases short, with 9 bases between. This CDR3 is 15 amino acids long. DNA for the CDR3: TGTGCCAGCAGTGGACGGACAGCAACTAATGAAAAACTGTTTTTT. Translation gives CASSGRTATNEKLFF.

The chain has TRBV15 and TRBJ1-5, with D tentatively TRBD1 (6 bases). Germline-derived CDR1 and CDR2 are LNHNV and YYDKDF (reference sequence). The length of the CDR3 is 12 residues. Trimming took off 11 bases at V and 4 bases at J, with 12 bases between the two ends. As DNA, the CDR3 is TGTGCCGTGGGGGGCAGTAATCAGCCCCAGCATTTT. This encodes CAVGGSNQPQHF.

The chain couples TRBV4-3 to TRBJ2-2, with D unresolved. The V and J ends lost 1 base and 1 base respectively, with 13 bases between them. There are 17 residues in the CDR3. Germline V gene lookup returns CDR1 LGHNA and CDR2 YSLEER. Written as DNA, the CDR3 is TGCGCCAGCAGCCAAGTGGTGAACCGAATGAACACCGGGGAGCTGTTTTTT. This gives the protein CASSQVVNRMNTGELFF.

The chain joins TRBV19 to TRBJ2-7; TRBD2 aligns across 7 bases. J lost 2 bases, V lost 3 bases, and 7 bases had no gene match. Per germline, CDR1 LNHDA and CDR2 SQIVND (reference sequence). The CDR3 sequence is 15 residues long. CDR3: CASSIFLAVAYEQYF. CDR3 bases: TGTGCCAGTAGTATCTTCCTAGCGGTCGCCTACGAGCAGTACTTC. Full variable domain (missing parts from reference TRBV19 and TRBJ2-7): DGGITQSPKYLFRKEGQNVTLSCEQNLNHDAMYWYRQDPGQGLRLIYYSQIVNDFQKGDIAEGYSVSREKKESFPLTVTSAQKNPTAFYLCASSIFLAVAYEQYFGPGTRLTVT.

The chain joins TRBV5-5 to TRBJ2-7; TRBD1 or TRBD2 may be the D gene (5 bases each). The CDR3 is 14 residues long. CDR1 SGHKS and CDR2 YYEKEE come from the germline V gene (reference sequence). V shed 4 bases and J shed 1 base, with 12 bases lying between them. CDR3 amino acids: CASSPGTVSYEQYF. The CDR3 region has the DNA TGTGCCAGCAGCCCAGGGACGGTTTCCTACGAGCAGTACTTC. Supplemented by reference TRBV5-5 and TRBJ2-7, the full variable domain reads DAGVTQSPTHLIKTRGQQVTLRCSPISGHKSVSWYQQVLGQGPQFIFQYYEKEERGRGNFPDRFSARQFPNYSSELNVNALLLGDSALYLCASSPGTVSYEQYFGPGTRLTVT.

The rearrangement joins TRBV11-2 to TRBJ2-7; no clear D. V was trimmed by 5 bases and J by 3 bases, leaving 17 bases between them. CDR1 and CDR2 (germline): SGHAT, FQNNGV. The length of the CDR3 is 15 residues. The CDR3 region is CASSGEGRFSYEQYF. The CDR3 nucleotides read TGTGCCAGCAGCGGGGAAGGACGGTTCAGCTACGAGCAGTACTTC.

The chain couples TRBV25-1 to TRBJ2-2; TRBD1 might be the D (5 bases). The CDR3 totals 12 residues. Per germline, CDR1 MGHDK and CDR2 SYGVNS. The V end was cut by 3 bases, the J end by 8 bases, with 7 bases between. The CDR3 coding sequence is TGTGCCAGCAGTGAGACAGATGGGGAGCTGTTTTTT. Translating gives CASSETDGELFF.

V and J are TRBV28 and TRBJ2-6; TRBD1 agrees at 7 bases. The germline CDR1 and CDR2 sequences are MDHEN and SYDVKM. The CDR3 is 16 amino acids. With V trimmed by 7 bases and J by 0 bases, 6 bases remained unmatched. The CDR3 loop is CASNRDSFSGANVLTF. In DNA, the CDR3 is TGTGCCAGCAACCGGGACAGTTTCTCTGGGGCCAACGTCCTGACTTTC.

This sequence joins TRBV10-3 and TRBJ2-7; TRBD2 aligns across 7 bases. Trimming at V came to 4 bases and at J to 11 bases, leaving 8 bases not matched to a gene. CDR1 and CDR2 (germline): ENHRY, SYGVKD. The CDR3 is 12 residues long. For the CDR3, the DNA is TGTGCCATCAGTGTGGGTTCGGGGGGAAAGTACTTC. Its protein is CAISVGSGGKYF.

This clone was observed a single time. The rearrangement uses TRBV27 and TRBJ2-1; 7 bases map to TRBD2. Unmatched junction bases numbered 6, after V lost 5 bases and J lost 2 bases. The CDR3 totals 15 residues. Germline V gene data show CDR1 as MNHEY and CDR2 as SMNVEV (reference sequence). CDR3 protein: CASSLLARAYNEQFF. CDR3 sequence (DNA): TGTGCCAGCAGTCTACTAGCGCGAGCCTACAATGAGCAGTTCTTC.

CDR3 nucleotide sequence: TGTGCCAGCACCGGGGGAGGGTCTGGAAACACCATATATTTT. Translation: CASTGGGSGNTIYF. The chain employs TRBV2 and TRBJ1-3, with a possible D match to TRBD1 (5 bases). The CDR3 contains 14 residues. V dropped 7 bases and J dropped 1 base, with 11 bases sitting between them. The germline CDR1 and CDR2 sequences are SNHLY and FYNNEI.

The V gene is TRBV7-2, the J gene TRBJ1-2; D is undetermined. V was shortened by 4 bases and J by 0 bases, with 15 bases between the two germline ends. The CDR3 spans 16 residues. CDR1 and CDR2 (germline): SGHTA, FQGNSA. The CDR3 region is CASSSLGPESNYGYTF. DNA of the CDR3: TGTGCCAGCAGCTCCCTAGGGCCCGAATCTAACTATGGCTACACCTTC.

V is TRBV7-2 and J is TRBJ2-7, with 10 bases fitting TRBD2. Germline lookup yields CDR1 SGHTA and CDR2 FQGNSA. Trimming took 5 bases from V and 2 from J; bases not matched to a gene: 12. CDR3 length: 17 amino acids. The CDR3 DNA reads as TGTGCCAGCAGCCCCGGACTAGCGGTAGCCCCCACCTACGAGCAGTACTTC. Residues: CASSPGLAVAPTYEQYF.

The CDR3 loop is CASSESVIRDTEAFF. CDR3 nucleotides: TGTGCCAGCAGTGAGTCGGTAATAAGGGACACTGAAGCTTTCTTT. This chain uses TRBV6-1 with TRBJ1-1, with D unclear. Trimming removed 3 bases from V and 3 bases from J, with 14 bases in between. This CDR3 comprises 15 residues. Germline V gene lookup returns CDR1 MNHNS and CDR2 SASEGT.

This clone has a handful of counts. Additional DNA sequences in this sample encode the identical CDR3. The rearrangement links TRBV12-5 to TRBJ1-1; D call uncertain. Germline lookup yields CDR1 LGHNT and CDR2 FRNRAP. The CDR3 is 13 amino acids. With 3 bases removed from V and 4 bases from J, the gap between germline ends came to 9 bases. CDR3 DNA: TGTGCTAGTGGTTTCGACAAGGGCACTGAAGCTTTCTTT. Translating gives CASGFDKGTEAFF.